This T cell receptor (beta chain) was sequenced for a study of memory CD8 T cells in hepatitis C reinfection. Overall study: Chronic HCV followed reinfection in a couple of donors who cleared primary infection.

Time point noted: pre-reinfection, 55 to 20 weeks before reinfection detection. The sorted cells went straight to TCR sequencing with no prior in vitro expansion. Control naive CD8 T cells came from a couple of donors at all three reinfection time points. TCRdb keeps only in-frame clones here, not all; method: immunoSEQ multiplex PCR. The table has under 60,000 clones, approximately 89% seen once. In germline, CDR1 is MGHRA, CDR2 YSYEKL. The length of the CDR3 is 15 residues. The J segment lost 1 base and the V segment lost 0 bases, leaving 2 bases of the junction unmatched. The chain is built from TRBV4-1 and TRBJ2-5, with 7 bases identical to TRBD1. Material: naive CD8+ T cells sorted from blood. This TCR derives from a man aged 18 to 30 with hepatitis C virus infection. The CDR3, as DNA: TGCGCCAGCAGCCAAGAAGACAGGGTCCAAGAGACCCAGTACTTC. Encoded protein: CASSQEDRVQETQYF.